This TCR beta chain is drawn from a study of blood T cell repertoires in COVID-19. Turning to the study itself: Acute and convalescent COVID-19 specimens originated in the United States, Italy and Spain. T cells, B-cell-depleted T cells, or PBMCs provided the cDNA or gDNA that served as material.

After removal of 6 bases from V and 5 bases from J, the junction contained 5 bases not matched to a gene. Germline V gene data show CDR1 as SEHNR and CDR2 as FQNEAQ (reference sequence). The CDR3 has 13 amino acids. Original methodology: For nucleated cells, counts were estimated from reference gene primer amplification. Using immunoSEQ multiplex PCR, the repertoire was profiled, and TCRdb retains in-frame clones only, with some absent. V and J calls and clone size are copied from that table; D and trimming were computed from the DNA. The profile covers under 250,000 clones, with 75% to 90% appearing a single time and about 2.5% taken by the ten largest.

The clonotype originates from a woman in her 70s with active or convalescent COVID-19. V gene TRBV7-9 combines with J gene TRBJ1-1, with 8 nucleotides matching TRBD1. The specimen sequenced was peripheral blood. CDR3 sequence reads: CASRSGTGTEAFF. The CDR3 nucleotides read TGTGCCAGCAGATCCGGGACAGGTACTGAAGCTTTCTTT.